This T cell receptor (beta chain) is from a study of post-analysis software for immune sequencing data (dated by TCRdb to the mid-2010s). Concerning the study at large: Recorded disease courses included relapsing-remitting, secondary progressive and progressive-relapsing multiple sclerosis, with some patients lacking subtype annotation. A subset of samples was prepared in parallel using single-end sample barcoding, then pooled and co-amplified after Illumina adapter ligation. The patient repertoires were set against eleven to twelve previously published healthy control repertoires from donors whose ages ranged from 6 to 25 years.

Notes on this clonotype: Its antigen target is currently unknown. The record has no base qualities; no much larger clone is one base away.

To demonstrate the VDJtools post-analysis software, the study profiled TCR beta repertoires from the peripheral blood of 13 young patients with multiple sclerosis. The multiple sclerosis patients were children and adolescents ranging in age from about 6 to 17 years. Points the paper makes about the study in general: Direct clustering with F measure showed strong co-clustering of samples prepared in the same batch, prompting a batch-effect correction. Significantly lower normalized Chao1 diversity was found in multiple sclerosis patients than in controls, suggesting substantial peripheral T-cell clonal expansion. The multiple sclerosis patient group was slightly younger than the control group.

The receptor library was made with PCR. Sequencer: Illumina HiSeq 2500. To reduce PCR and sequencing biases, unique molecular identifiers were incorporated into the TCR beta cDNA libraries. Roughly 0.5 million cDNA molecules were obtained per 1 to 10 million input T cells, so each molecule approximated one T cell. The patient libraries were prepared and sequenced using the same protocol as the earlier healthy control dataset. Samples belonging to the same batch were prepared together, multiplexed and sequenced on a shared HiSeq lane. Under the source paper's analysis protocol: Raw barcoded reads were processed with MIGEC, discarding single-read molecular identifier groups before consensus assembly and CDR3 extraction. VDJtools was used for post-analysis of the clonotype tables, and diversity was normalized by down-sampling every dataset to the size of the smallest sample. Repertoire overlap clustering matched CDR3 amino acid but not nucleotide sequences to correct batch-related cross-sample contamination. The raw public data were reprocessed by TCRdb itself: fastp quality trimming at Q25, MiXCR clonotype calling, in-frame beta chains only. Rows are unified per CDR3 protein, each entry keeping the most common DNA and genes. The V and J calls were determined by TCRdb, not by the authors. In all, the sample holds hundreds of thousands of distinct CDR3 sequences, and about 40% of those were seen once. Under 2% of the sample is held by the ten biggest clonotypes.

The source is a girl aged 10-17 years with multiple sclerosis. Sequenced input: blood.

For the CDR3, the sequence is CASSPRTVDNYGYTF. The nucleotide sequence is TGTGCCAGCAGCCCAAGGACAGTGGACAACTATGGCTACACCTTC. Rearrangement joined TRBV7-2 to TRBJ1-2; a weak D assignment points to TRBD1 (6 bases agree). Trimming costs V 5 bases and J 2 bases, and their ends lie 15 bases apart. In the germline V gene, CDR1 corresponds to SGHTA and CDR2 to FQGNSA. Reading from cysteine to phenylalanine, the CDR3 counts 15 amino acids. Only the CDR3 DNA stays, 45 bases, in frame from base 1.